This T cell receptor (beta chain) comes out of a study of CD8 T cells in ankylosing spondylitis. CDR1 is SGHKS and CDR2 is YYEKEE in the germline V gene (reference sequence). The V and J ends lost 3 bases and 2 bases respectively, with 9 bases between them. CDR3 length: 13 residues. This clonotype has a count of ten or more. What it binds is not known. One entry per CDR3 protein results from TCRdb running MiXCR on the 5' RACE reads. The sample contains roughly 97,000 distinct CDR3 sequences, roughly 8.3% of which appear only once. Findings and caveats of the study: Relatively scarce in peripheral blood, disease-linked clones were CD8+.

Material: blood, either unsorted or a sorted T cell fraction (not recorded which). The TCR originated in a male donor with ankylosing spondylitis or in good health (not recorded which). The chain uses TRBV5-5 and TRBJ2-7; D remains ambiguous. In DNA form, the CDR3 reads TGTGCCAGCAGCTCCATAACTACCTACGAGCAGTACTTC. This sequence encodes CASSSITTYEQYF.